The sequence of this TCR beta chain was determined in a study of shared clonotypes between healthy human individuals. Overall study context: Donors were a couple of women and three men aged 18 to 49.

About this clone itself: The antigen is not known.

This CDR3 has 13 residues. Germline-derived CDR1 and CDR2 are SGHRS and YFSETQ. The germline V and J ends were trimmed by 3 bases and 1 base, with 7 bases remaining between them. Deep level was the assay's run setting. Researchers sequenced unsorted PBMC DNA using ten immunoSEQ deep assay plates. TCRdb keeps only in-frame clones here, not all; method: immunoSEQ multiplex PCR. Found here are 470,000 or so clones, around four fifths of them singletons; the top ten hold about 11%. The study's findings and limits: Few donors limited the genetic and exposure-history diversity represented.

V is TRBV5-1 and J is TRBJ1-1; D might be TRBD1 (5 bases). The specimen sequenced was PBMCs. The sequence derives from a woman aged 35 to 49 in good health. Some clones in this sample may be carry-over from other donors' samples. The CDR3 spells CASSSGQNTEAFF. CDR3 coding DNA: TGCGCCAGCAGCTCCGGACAGAACACTGAAGCTTTCTTT.